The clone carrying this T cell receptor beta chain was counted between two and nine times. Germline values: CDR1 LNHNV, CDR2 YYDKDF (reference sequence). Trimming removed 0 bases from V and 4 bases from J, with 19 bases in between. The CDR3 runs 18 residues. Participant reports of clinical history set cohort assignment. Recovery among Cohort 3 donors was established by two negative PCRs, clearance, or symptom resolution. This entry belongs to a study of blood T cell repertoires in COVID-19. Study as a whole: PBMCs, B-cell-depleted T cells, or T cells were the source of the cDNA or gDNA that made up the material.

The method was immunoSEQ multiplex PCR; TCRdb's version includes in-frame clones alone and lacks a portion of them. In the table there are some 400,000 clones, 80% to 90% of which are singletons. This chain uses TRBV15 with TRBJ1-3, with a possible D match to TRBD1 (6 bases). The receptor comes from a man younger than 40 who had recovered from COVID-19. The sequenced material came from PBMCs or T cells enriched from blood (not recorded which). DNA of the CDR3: TGTGCCACCAGCAGAGATAGGTACGGGGGGCCCGGAGGAAACACCATATATTTT. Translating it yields CATSRDRYGGPGGNTIYF.